This T cell receptor beta chain was found in a study of T cells in localized non-small cell lung cancer. The method was immunoSEQ multiplex PCR; TCRdb's version includes in-frame clones alone and lacks a portion of them. The repertoire has approximately 150,000 clones, roughly 90% of them found once; the top ten carry around 1.7%. The CDR3 runs 14 residues. Germline V lookup: CDR1 SGHDN, CDR2 FVKESK. Deletions cut 2 bases from V and 5 bases from J, with 12 bases between. This clone was observed a single time. This receptor was identified in a female donor at least 60 years old with stage I lung adenocarcinoma. V and J are TRBV14 and TRBJ2-5; no firm D call. Sample: peripheral blood, taken before any cancer treatment. Here the CDR3 DNA reads TGTGCCAGCAGCCAACCTACCGGTTGGGAGACCCAGTACTTC. It translates to CASSQPTGWETQYF.